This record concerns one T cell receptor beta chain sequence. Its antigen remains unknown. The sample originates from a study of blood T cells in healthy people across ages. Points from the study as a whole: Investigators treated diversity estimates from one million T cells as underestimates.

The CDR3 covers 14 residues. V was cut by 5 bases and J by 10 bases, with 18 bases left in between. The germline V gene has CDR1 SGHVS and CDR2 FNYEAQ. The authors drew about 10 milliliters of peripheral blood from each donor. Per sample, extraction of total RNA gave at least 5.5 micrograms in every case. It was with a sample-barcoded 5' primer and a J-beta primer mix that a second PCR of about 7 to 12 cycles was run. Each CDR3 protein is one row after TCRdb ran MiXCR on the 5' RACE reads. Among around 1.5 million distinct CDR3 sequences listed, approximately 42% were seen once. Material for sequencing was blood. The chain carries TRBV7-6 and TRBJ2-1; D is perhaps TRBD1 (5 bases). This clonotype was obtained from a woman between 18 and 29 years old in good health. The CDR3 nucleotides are TGTGCCAGCAGCCCCGTCCCCGACAGTGCCGAGCAGTTCTTC. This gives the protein CASSPVPDSAEQFF.